The rows below give T cell receptor beta chains drawn from one sample of a study of chemoradiotherapy in HPV16-positive cancers. TCRdb keeps only in-frame clones here, not all; method: immunoSEQ multiplex PCR. The data contain over 10,000 clones, roughly 88% of them singletons. The sample in question was blood, obtained from a patient who underwent chemoradiotherapy. The receptors derive from a human donor with HPV-associated anogenital cancer. The CDR3 runs from the conserved cysteine through the conserved F or W. A D gene is named only where the DNA matches it firmly. Rows give clone size only sometimes, using once, few, many, or a class for an expanded clone.

d_call j_call v_call clone_size cdr3_nt cdr3_aa
- TRBJ1-2 TRBV5-1 - TGCGCCAGCAGCTTGGGGACAGTCTCTAATAACTATGGCTACACCTTC CASSLGTVSNNYGYTF
- TRBJ2-4 TRBV5-1 - TGCGCCAGCAGCTCCGGGAACATTCAGTACTTC CASSSGNIQYF
TRBD2 TRBJ2-3 TRBV7-3 - TGTGCCAGCAGCTCTCAAGCGGGGGGGCTGGATACGCAGTATTTT CASSSQAGGLDTQYF
- TRBJ1-2 TRBV7-8 - TGTGCCAGCACCCCCGGGACTAATTATGGCTACACCTTC CASTPGTNYGYTF
- TRBJ1-5 TRBV6-1 - TGTGCCAGCAGTGGGGGTGATAGCAATCAGCCCCAGCATTTT CASSGGDSNQPQHF
- TRBJ2-5 TRBV7-8 once TGTGCCAGCAGCTTAGGGACTACTCAAGAGACCCAGTACTTC CASSLGTTQETQYF
TRBD1 TRBJ1-3 TRBV4-2 - TGTGCCAGCAGCGGGCGAACAGGGGGCAGTGGAAACACCATATATTTT CASSGRTGGSGNTIYF
- TRBJ2-3 TRBV2 - TGTGCCAGCAGGACGGGAGATACGCAGTATTTT CASRTGDTQYF
TRBD2 TRBJ2-1 TRBV2 - TGTGCCAGCAGAACGGTAGCGGGGGGGGGTGAGCAGTTCTTC CASRTVAGGGEQFF
- TRBJ1-6 TRBV30 once TGTGCCTGGAGTGTAGGTACAGGTGTCAATTCACCCCTCCACTTT CAWSVGTGVNSPLHF
- TRBJ2-3 TRBV2 - TGTGCCAGCAGCACCAACAAGGATACTAGCACAGATACGCAGTATTTT CASSTNKDTSTDTQYF
- TRBJ1-1 TRBV5-1 - TGCGCCAGCAGGATGGCCCTGAACACTGAAGCTTTCTTT CASRMALNTEAFF
- TRBJ2-4 TRBV11-1 - TGTGCCAGCAGCTTAGGGTCCATAGCGGACATTCAGTACTTC CASSLGSIADIQYF
- TRBJ2-1 TRBV11-2 - TGTGCCAGCAGCCTCGGGCATGAGCAGTTCTTC CASSLGHEQFF
TRBD2 TRBJ2-3 TRBV4-2 - TGTGCCAGCAGCCAAGATTGGGAGCGGGGGTTGACTAGCACAGATACGCAGTATTTT CASSQDWERGLTSTDTQYF
- TRBJ2-3 TRBV21-1 - TGTGCCAGCAGCAACCAGAGCCTCTCAAAGACAGATACGCAGTATTTT CASSNQSLSKTDTQYF
- TRBJ1-6 TRBV21-1 few TGTGCCAGCAGCAGTCGACAGTTCCCTTATAATTCACCCCTCCACTTT CASSSRQFPYNSPLHF
TRBD1 TRBJ2-1 TRBV7-9 once TGTGCCAGCAGCCACGGGACAGCGGACTACAATGAGCAGTTCTTC CASSHGTADYNEQFF
- TRBJ1-1 TRBV10-3 - TGTGCCATCAGTGGGTTAGGGAGGGTTGGCGCTTTCTTT CAISGLGRVGAFF
- TRBJ1-6 TRBV11-1 - TGTGCCACCGAGTTTTGCTATAATTCACCCCTCCACTTT CATEFCYNSPLHF
- TRBJ1-3 TRBV7-2 - TGTGCCAGCAGCTTCGGGGGAGGAAACACCATATATTTT CASSFGGGNTIYF
TRBD2 TRBJ2-5 TRBV11-2 - TGTGCCAGCAGCTTAAGCGGGGGGAGGGAGACCCAGTACTTC CASSLSGGRETQYF
- TRBJ1-2 TRBV5-6 - TGTGCCAGCAGCTCGGACGGTAACTATGGCTACACCTTC CASSSDGNYGYTF
- TRBJ2-3 TRBV9 - TGTGCCAGCAGCGTCGGAATTTCTCGAGAAACAGATACGCAGTATTTT CASSVGISRETDTQYF
TRBD1 TRBJ1-2 TRBV18 - TGTGCCAGCTCACACAGGGGGGATAACTATGGCTACACCTTC CASSHRGDNYGYTF
- TRBJ1-4 TRBV5-8 - TGTGCCAGCAGCTTGGGAGAGGGCCACGAAAAACTGTTTTTT CASSLGEGHEKLFF
TRBD1 TRBJ1-4 TRBV5-1 - TGCGCCAGCAGCCCAACCCCCGTAAGGGACAGGGGGCCCGAAAAACTGTTTTTT CASSPTPVRDRGPEKLFF
- TRBJ2-3 TRBV7-9 - TGTGCCAGCAGCTTTCCGGGGGGCGCAGGAGATACGCAGTATTTT CASSFPGGAGDTQYF
- TRBJ1-5 TRBV28 - TGTGCCAGCAGTTTGAGGCAGAGCAATCAGCCCCAGCATTTT CASSLRQSNQPQHF
TRBD2 TRBJ2-1 TRBV5-8 - TGTGCCAGCAGCCAACTCCGGACTAGCGGGGGGGTAAATGAGCAGTTCTTC CASSQLRTSGGVNEQFF
TRBD2 TRBJ2-5 TRBV5-1 once TGCGCCAGCAGCTCCAGAGGGCGGGGGGGCCAAGAGACCCAGTACTTC CASSSRGRGGQETQYF
TRBD1 TRBJ1-5 TRBV19 once TGTGCCAGCGCGGGACAGGCTAGCAATCAGCCCCAGCATTTT CASAGQASNQPQHF
TRBD1 TRBJ1-1 TRBV2 - TGTGCCAGCAGTGAAGGGCGGACAGGGGGCACTGAAGCTTTCTTT CASSEGRTGGTEAFF
- TRBJ1-1 TRBV5-5 few TGTGCCAGCAGCTTGTGGTTGAACACTGAAGCTTTCTTT CASSLWLNTEAFF
TRBD1 TRBJ1-1 TRBV5-5 - TGTGCCAGCAGCAATCGGAAGACAGGGGGAGCCACTGAAGCTTTCTTT CASSNRKTGGATEAFF
TRBD2 TRBJ2-1 TRBV18 - TGTGCCAGCTCACCGCTAACTAGCGGGGGGACCTACAATGAGCAGTTCTTC CASSPLTSGGTYNEQFF
- TRBJ2-1 TRBV2 - TGTGCCAGCAGTGACAGAGACTACAATGAGCAGTTCTTC CASSDRDYNEQFF
- TRBJ2-5 TRBV2 - TGTGCCAGCAGTTGGGACAACCAAGAGACCCAGTACTTC CASSWDNQETQYF
TRBD1 TRBJ2-5 TRBV18 - TGTGCCAGCTCACCACCAGTACAGGGGAGAGAGACCCAGTACTTC CASSPPVQGRETQYF
TRBD1 TRBJ1-6 TRBV7-8 - TGTGCCAGCAGCTCCTCAGGGGGGGAGAATTCACCCCTCCACTTT CASSSSGGENSPLHF
TRBD1 TRBJ2-3 TRBV5-1 few TGCGCCAGCAGCTTGGCAGAACAGGGGACAGATACGCAGTATTTT CASSLAEQGTDTQYF
TRBD1 TRBJ1-1 TRBV6-5 - TGTGCCAGCAGGCAGGGGGTGAACACTGAAGCTTTCTTT CASRQGVNTEAFF
- TRBJ2-2 TRBV5-4 - TGTGCCAGCAGCTTTGGTGAATCGAACACCGGGGAGCTGTTTTTT CASSFGESNTGELFF
TRBD1 TRBJ2-5 TRBV7-9 - TGTGCCAGCAGCTCTACGAGACAGGGGGCTGGGGAGACCCAGTACTTC CASSSTRQGAGETQYF
TRBD2 TRBJ2-3 TRBV6-1 - TGTGCCAGCACGGGGGGGACCAGCACAGATACGCAGTATTTT CASTGGTSTDTQYF
- TRBJ1-1 TRBV19 - TGTGCCAGTAGTCTCCGGACAGCCTCGGAAGCTTTCTTT CASSLRTASEAFF
TRBD1 TRBJ1-2 TRBV2 - TGTGCCAGCAGTCCCGGGACAGCTAACTATGGCTACACCTTC CASSPGTANYGYTF
- TRBJ1-2 TRBV9 - TGTGCCAGCAGCGTTACTGAGGCCTATGGCTACACCTTC CASSVTEAYGYTF
- TRBJ1-4 TRBV14 - TGTGCCAGCAGCCAAGGGGGTGAAAAACTGTTTTTT CASSQGGEKLFF
- TRBJ1-5 TRBV12-5 once TGTGCTAGTGGTTTGGTAATCGGAGACGGTAGCAATCAGCCCCAGCATTTT CASGLVIGDGSNQPQHF
TRBD2 TRBJ2-1 TRBV5-4 - TGTGCCAGCAGCTTGGACGGACTAGTTGCCAACAATGAGCAGTTCTTC CASSLDGLVANNEQFF
TRBD1 TRBJ2-7 TRBV12-5 - TGTGCTAGTGGTTTGACAGGGGGTTACGAGCAGTACTTC CASGLTGGYEQYF
- TRBJ1-6 TRBV6-1 few TGTGCCAGCAGTGAAGGACTTCCCCATAATTCACCCCTCCACTTT CASSEGLPHNSPLHF
- TRBJ2-3 TRBV2 - TGTGCCAGCAGTTCTATGGGGGGCGGCACAGATACGCAGTATTTT CASSSMGGGTDTQYF
- TRBJ2-3 TRBV6-5 - TGTGCCAGCAGTTTAGGGCGGACTCTCACAGATACGCAGTATTTT CASSLGRTLTDTQYF
- TRBJ1-4 TRBV2 - TGTGCCAGCAGTGAATTATCCTGGACACAGAATGAAAAACTGTTTTTT CASSELSWTQNEKLFF